The next 25 T cell receptor beta chains were all read from a single sample in a study of T cell responses to AZD1222 COVID-19 vaccine. The data were produced by immunoSEQ multiplex PCR, yet TCRdb's version contains in-frame clones alone and is incomplete. The sample has some 130,000 clones; approximately 86% are singletons. The sample consisted of peripheral blood, taken on day 0 of AZD1222 vaccination. All receptors derive from an adult in good health.

V and J are TRBV6-5 and TRBJ2-7; the match to TRBD2 covers 9 bases. V lost 6 bases to trimming and J lost 7 bases; unmatched junction nucleotides: 7. Looked up from germline, CDR1 is MNHEY and CDR2 is SVGAGI. This CDR3 is built from 13 residues. CDR3 region: CASRKRGAGEQYF. The CDR3 DNA sequence: TGTGCCAGCAGAAAGCGGGGGGCTGGGGAGCAGTACTTC.

The chain has TRBV7-9 and TRBJ2-7; 10 positions agree with TRBD1. Germline values: CDR1 SEHNR, CDR2 FQNEAQ (reference sequence). The CDR3 is 15 amino acids. Losses at the gene ends were 1 base for V and 1 base for J; bases not matched to a gene: 1. In nucleotides, the CDR3 is TGTGCCAGCAGCTTAGGGGACAGGGGTTCCTACGAGCAGTACTTC. It specifies CASSLGDRGSYEQYF.

V gene TRBV24-1 combines with J gene TRBJ2-1; D is perhaps TRBD2 (7 bases). Between the trimmed V and J ends, which lost 9 bases and 2 bases, there was a span of 13 bases. Germline V gene sequence: CDR1 KGHDR, CDR2 SFDVKD. The CDR3 extends over 14 amino acids. The CDR3 coding sequence is TGTGCCACCGGGGGGGCTGTACCCTACAATGAGCAGTTCTTC. Its translation is CATGGAVPYNEQFF.

The chain couples TRBV30 to TRBJ1-1; TRBD1 aligns across 7 bases. Germline V gene data show CDR1 as GTSNPN and CDR2 as SVGIG (reference sequence). V was clipped by 5 bases and J by 0 bases; unmatched bases: 9. The CDR3 is 15 amino acids. CDR3 nucleotide sequence: TGTGCCTGGTCCCGGGGGGGGACAGTGAACACTGAAGCTTTCTTT. It codes for CAWSRGGTVNTEAFF. Combining the CDR3 with reference TRBV30 and TRBJ1-1 gives the whole variable domain SQTIHQWPATLVQPVGSPLSLECTVEGTSNPNLYWYRQAAGRGLQLLFYSVGIGQISSEVPQNLSASRPQDRQFILSSKKLLLSDSGFYLCAWSRGGTVNTEAFFGQGTRLTVV.

This chain links TRBV19 with TRBJ2-1; the D is unclear. Germline assignment: CDR1 LNHDA and CDR2 SQIVND (reference sequence). The germline V and J ends were trimmed by 7 bases and 7 bases, with 17 bases remaining between them. The CDR3 runs 14 residues. The CDR3 spells CASTDPGLFNEQFF. CDR3 coding DNA: TGTGCCAGTACAGACCCCGGGCTATTTAATGAGCAGTTCTTC. Complete variable domain (other parts from reference TRBV19 and TRBJ2-1): DGGITQSPKYLFRKEGQNVTLSCEQNLNHDAMYWYRQDPGQGLRLIYYSQIVNDFQKGDIAEGYSVSREKKESFPLTVTSAQKNPTAFYLCASTDPGLFNEQFFGPGTRLTVL.

The rearrangement joins TRBV5-8 to TRBJ2-1; 9 nucleotides match TRBD1. CDR1 is SGHTS, CDR2 YDEGEE, per germline. The CDR3 is 15 amino acids. The J segment lost 8 bases and the V segment lost 4 bases, leaving 10 bases of the junction unmatched. CDR3 protein: CASSLPGTGMDEQFF. The CDR3 nucleotides read TGTGCCAGCAGCCTCCCCGGGACAGGGATGGATGAGCAGTTCTTC.

The rearrangement uses TRBV9 and TRBJ1-1; 7 bases fit TRBD1. The CDR3 loop spans 13 amino acids. Unmatched junction bases numbered 3, after V lost 0 bases and J lost 7 bases. Germline assignment: CDR1 SGDLS and CDR2 YYNGEE. DNA for the CDR3: TGTGCCAGCAGCGTAGGACAGGGAAATGAAGCTTTCTTT. As protein: CASSVGQGNEAFF.

The chain links TRBV2 to TRBJ1-5; 8 nucleotides align to TRBD1. The germline gives CDR1 SNHLY, CDR2 FYNNEI. This CDR3 is 14 amino acids long. J gave up 3 bases and V 3 bases, and 1 base lay outside the gene matches. The CDR3 DNA is TGTGCCAGCAGTGAGGACAGGGTCAATCAGCCCCAGCATTTT. Translating gives CASSEDRVNQPQHF.

J is TRBJ2-7 and V is TRBV7-2, with no clear D. The length of the CDR3 is 14 residues. Per germline, CDR1 SGHTA and CDR2 FQGNSA. The V end lost 1 base, the J end lost 0 bases, and 7 bases lay between the germline ends. The CDR3 sequence: CASSLEVTSYEQYF. DNA of the CDR3: TGTGCCAGCAGCTTAGAAGTCACCTCCTACGAGCAGTACTTC.

V and J are TRBV28 and TRBJ1-2; D perhaps matches TRBD1 (5 bases). The length of the CDR3 is 14 residues. Trimming stripped 4 bases from V and 6 bases from J, with 15 bases between. Looked up from germline, CDR1 is MDHEN and CDR2 is SYDVKM. The CDR3 reads CASSSAQGLHGYTF. DNA for the CDR3: TGTGCCAGCAGTTCCGCTCAGGGTTTACATGGCTACACCTTC.

The chain joins TRBV5-6 to TRBJ1-2, with a possible D match to TRBD1 (6 bases). From germline, CDR1 is SGHDT and CDR2 YYEEEE. The CDR3 is 14 residues long. The V end was cut by 4 bases, the J end by 4 bases, with 14 bases between. CDR3 sequence (DNA): TGTGCCAGCAGCCCCGGACAGTTTATCTATGGCTACACCTTC. It specifies CASSPGQFIYGYTF.

V usage is TRBV10-3 and J usage is TRBJ1-1; 7 bases fit TRBD1. The germline V gene encodes CDR1 ENHRY and CDR2 SYGVKD. V trimming: 6 bases; J trimming: 11 bases; junction bases outside the gene matches: 21. CDR3 length: 16 residues. The CDR3 loop is CAISPSPGQDQLQAFF. The CDR3 DNA is TGTGCCATCAGCCCCTCCCCCGGACAGGATCAACTTCAGGCTTTCTTT.

This rearrangement joins TRBV28 to TRBJ1-6; D gene unclear. The length of the CDR3 is 12 residues. The V and J ends lost 6 bases and 9 bases respectively, with 9 bases between them. From germline, CDR1 is MDHEN and CDR2 SYDVKM. CDR3: CASSPNISPLHF. CDR3 nucleotides: TGTGCCAGCAGCCCGAACATTTCACCCCTCCACTTT.

The chain carries TRBV28 and TRBJ1-4, with D possibly TRBD1 on 5 matching bases. V lost 4 bases and J lost 8, with 17 bases in between. This CDR3 comprises 15 residues. CDR1 MDHEN and CDR2 SYDVKM come from the germline V gene. The CDR3 DNA sequence: TGTGCCAGCAGTTCCCAGGGTGGTCGGTGGGAAAAACTGTTTTTT. This encodes CASSSQGGRWEKLFF.

CDR3 in amino acids: CASTAVGVNSPLHF. In DNA, the CDR3 is TGTGCCAGCACTGCCGTTGGAGTCAATTCACCCCTCCACTTT. The chain has TRBV2 and TRBJ1-6, with no clear D. The CDR3 runs 14 residues. Trimming shortened V by 7 bases and J by 7 bases, and 14 bases separated the two germline ends. Per germline, CDR1 SNHLY and CDR2 FYNNEI. The full variable domain, rest sourced from reference TRBV2 and TRBJ1-6, is EPEVTQTPSHQVTQMGQEVILRCVPISNHLYFYWYRQILGQKVEFLVSFYNNEISEKSEIFDDQFSVERPDGSNFTLKIRSTKLEDSAMYFCASTAVGVNSPLHFGNGTRLTVT.

The rearrangement links TRBV2 to TRBJ2-3; D ambiguous. V lost 6 bases, J lost 0 bases, and 1 base lay in between. CDR1 and CDR2 (germline): SNHLY, FYNNEI. This CDR3 comprises 11 residues. As DNA, the CDR3 is TGTGCCAGCAGGAGCACAGATACGCAGTATTTT. Amino acids: CASRSTDTQYF.

The rearrangement uses TRBV24-1 and TRBJ2-1, with D hard to call. The V gene lost 0 bases and the J gene lost 6 bases, with 14 bases spanning the gap. The length of the CDR3 is 16 residues. Germline CDR1 is KGHDR and CDR2 is SFDVKD. The CDR3 is CATSDLVTGPSNEQFF. In DNA, the CDR3 is TGTGCCACCAGTGATTTGGTGACGGGTCCCTCCAATGAGCAGTTCTTC.

The gene calls are TRBV27 and TRBJ2-7; 9 nucleotides agree with TRBD2. Trimming cost V 3 bases and J 3 bases; bases outside gene matches: 6. The CDR3 is made up of 15 amino acids. Germline V gene lookup returns CDR1 MNHEY and CDR2 SMNVEV (reference sequence). The CDR3: CASSFRLAGDYEQYF. Here the CDR3 DNA reads TGTGCCAGCAGTTTTCGGTTAGCGGGGGACTACGAGCAGTACTTC.

The chain combines TRBV28 with TRBJ1-2; the D is unclear. This CDR3 region has 13 residues. V shed 8 bases and J shed 1 base, with 11 bases lying between them. Germline V CDR1 and CDR2: MDHEN, SYDVKM. The CDR3 region is CASGGVFNYGYTF. The CDR3 DNA follows: TGTGCCAGCGGCGGAGTCTTTAACTATGGCTACACCTTC.

This rearrangement joins TRBV5-4 to TRBJ1-2; no firm D call. V was clipped by 0 bases and J by 0 bases, with 3 bases between them. CDR3 size: 13 residues. Germline CDR1 is SGHNT and CDR2 is YYREEE (reference sequence). CDR3 DNA sequence: TGTGCCAGCAGCTTGGACTCTAACTATGGCTACACCTTC. Its protein is CASSLDSNYGYTF. The full variable domain, its missing parts supplied by reference TRBV5-4 and TRBJ1-2, is ETGVTQSPTHLIKTRGQQVTLRCSSQSGHNTVSWYQQALGQGPQFIFQYYREEENGRGNFPPRFSGLQFPNYSSELNVNALELDDSALYLCASSLDSNYGYTFGSGTRLTVV.

The chain employs TRBV5-6 and TRBJ1-2, with 7 bases fitting TRBD1. J was trimmed by 3 bases and V by 5 bases; bases with no gene match: 16. This CDR3 spans 17 amino acids. The V gene's germline CDR1 is SGHDT and CDR2 YYEEEE. CDR3 DNA sequence: TGTGCCAGCAGGGGGGCCCACAGGGGAAGGGAGTACTATGGCTACACCTTC. Amino acids: CASRGAHRGREYYGYTF.

The J gene is TRBJ2-7, the V gene TRBV18; TRBD1 might be the D (5 bases). V lost 0 bases and J lost 4, with 13 bases in between. This CDR3 has 15 amino acids. Germline assignment: CDR1 KGHSH and CDR2 LQKENI. CDR3: CASSPPGQDGYEQYF. The CDR3 DNA reads as TGTGCCAGCTCACCACCGGGGCAGGACGGTTACGAGCAGTACTTC. Based on the CDR3 plus reference TRBV18 and TRBJ2-7, the full variable domain is NAGVMQNPRHLVRRRGQEARLRCSPMKGHSHVYWYRQLPEEGLKFMVYLQKENIIDESGMPKERFSAEFPKEGPSILRIQQVVRGDSAAYFCASSPPGQDGYEQYFGPGTRLTVT.

The table lists this clone with a count of one. The chain is built from TRBV6-2 or TRBV6-3 and TRBJ2-5, with unresolved D. The CDR3 runs 11 residues. Germline V gene sequence: CDR1 MNHEY, CDR2 SVGEGT. Between the trimmed V and J ends, which lost 2 bases and 4 bases, there was a span of 2 bases. The DNA for the CDR3 is TGTGCCAGCAGTTACGCAGAGACCCAGTACTTC. This codes for CASSYAETQYF.

In its sample, this clone was seen once. The chain joins TRBV19 to TRBJ1-6, with D perhaps matching TRBD1 (5 bases). Germline-derived CDR1 and CDR2 are LNHDA and SQIVND (reference sequence). The length of the CDR3 is 14 residues. Trimming shortened V by 6 bases and J by 4 bases, and 10 bases separated the two germline ends. CDR3 nucleotides: TGTGCCAGTAGGACACAGGCTTATAATTCACCCCTCCACTTT. Translation gives CASRTQAYNSPLHF. Complete variable domain (other parts from reference TRBV19 and TRBJ1-6): DGGITQSPKYLFRKEGQNVTLSCEQNLNHDAMYWYRQDPGQGLRLIYYSQIVNDFQKGDIAEGYSVSREKKESFPLTVTSAQKNPTAFYLCASRTQAYNSPLHFGNGTRLTVT.

The chain recombines TRBV11-3 with TRBJ2-7, with D perhaps TRBD2 (6 bases). Deletions cut 1 base from V and 7 bases from J, with 17 bases between. Germline CDR1 reads SGHNT; CDR2 reads YENEEA. This CDR3 is built from 15 residues. CDR3 region: CASSLGRGIAQEQYF. The DNA for the CDR3 is TGTGCCAGCAGCTTAGGTCGGGGGATCGCGCAGGAGCAGTACTTC.